This T cell receptor beta chain was captured by sequencing in a study of identical twins. Study-wide findings and caveats: Conclusions were drawn cross-sectionally by statistical analysis, without following the same donors. The study found weaker excess twin sharing in beta out-of-frame sequences. Zero-insertion analyses might be partly confounded by invariant T cells like MAIT and iNKT.

This clonotype was seen ten or more times. What it recognizes is unknown. CDR1 and CDR2 (germline): SQVTM, ANQGSEA. V lost 4 bases and J 8 bases, leaving 17 bases between the germline ends. The CDR3 runs 13 residues. A template switching step contributed a universal primer site, while unique molecular identifiers were present in the cDNA. TCRdb independently ran MiXCR on the 5' RACE reads; one entry per CDR3 protein. The data hold about 700,000 distinct CDR3 sequences, with 5.5% to 6.5% observed a single time. Sample: naive T cells sorted from blood. The chain joins TRBV29-1 to TRBJ1-2, with D perhaps matching TRBD1 (5 bases). The TCR comes from a young man in good health. The CDR3 sequence: CSVVAGGPSGYTF. CDR3 nucleotides: TGCAGCGTTGTAGCGGGGGGACCTTCCGGCTACACCTTC.